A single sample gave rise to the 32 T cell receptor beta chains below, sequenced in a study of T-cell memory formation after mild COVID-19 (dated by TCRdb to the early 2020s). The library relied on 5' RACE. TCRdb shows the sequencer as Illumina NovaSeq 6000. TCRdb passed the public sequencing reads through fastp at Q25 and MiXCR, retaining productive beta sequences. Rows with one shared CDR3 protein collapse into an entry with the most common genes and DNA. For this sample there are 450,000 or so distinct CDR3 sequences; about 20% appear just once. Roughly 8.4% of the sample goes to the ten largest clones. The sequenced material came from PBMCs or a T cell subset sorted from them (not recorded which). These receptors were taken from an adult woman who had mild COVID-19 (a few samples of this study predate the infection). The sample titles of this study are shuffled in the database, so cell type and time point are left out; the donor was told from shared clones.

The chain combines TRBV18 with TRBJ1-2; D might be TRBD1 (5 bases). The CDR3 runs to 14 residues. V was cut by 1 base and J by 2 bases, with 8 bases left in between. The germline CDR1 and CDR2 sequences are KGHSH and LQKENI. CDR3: CASSPLEGNYGYTF. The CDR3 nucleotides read TGTGCCAGCTCACCACTGGAGGGGAACTATGGCTACACCTTC.

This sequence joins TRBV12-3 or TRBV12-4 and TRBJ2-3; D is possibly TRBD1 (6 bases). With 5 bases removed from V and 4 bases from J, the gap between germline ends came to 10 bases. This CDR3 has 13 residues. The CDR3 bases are TGTGCCAGCAGTATAGGACAGTCAGATACGCAGTATTTT. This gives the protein CASSIGQSDTQYF.

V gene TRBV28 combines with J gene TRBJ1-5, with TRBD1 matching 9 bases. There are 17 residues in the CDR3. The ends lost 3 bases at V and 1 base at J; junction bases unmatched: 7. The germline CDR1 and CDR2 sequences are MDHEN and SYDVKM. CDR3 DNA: TGTGCCAGCAGTTTTGACAGGGGGAGGCGAAGCAATCAGCCCCAGCATTTT. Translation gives CASSFDRGRRSNQPQHF.

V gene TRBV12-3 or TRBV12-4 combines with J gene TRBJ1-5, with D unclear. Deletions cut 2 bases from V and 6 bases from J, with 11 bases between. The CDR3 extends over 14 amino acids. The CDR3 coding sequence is TGTGCCAGCAGTTTAATGGGAGATGTTCAGCCCCAGCATTTT. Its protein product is CASSLMGDVQPQHF.

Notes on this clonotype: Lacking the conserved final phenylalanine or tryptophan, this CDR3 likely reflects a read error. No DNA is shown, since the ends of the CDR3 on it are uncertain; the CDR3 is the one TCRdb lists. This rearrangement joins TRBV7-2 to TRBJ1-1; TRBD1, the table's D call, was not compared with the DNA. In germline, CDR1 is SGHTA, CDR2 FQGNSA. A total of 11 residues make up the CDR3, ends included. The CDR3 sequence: CASSFPLQERV.

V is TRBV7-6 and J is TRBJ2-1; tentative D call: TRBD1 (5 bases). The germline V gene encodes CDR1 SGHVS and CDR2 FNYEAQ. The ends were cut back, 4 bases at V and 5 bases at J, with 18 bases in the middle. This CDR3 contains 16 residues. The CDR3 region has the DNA TGTGCCAGCAGCTACCTAAGTCTAGGGGCTGACAATGAGCAGTTCTTC. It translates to CASSYLSLGADNEQFF.

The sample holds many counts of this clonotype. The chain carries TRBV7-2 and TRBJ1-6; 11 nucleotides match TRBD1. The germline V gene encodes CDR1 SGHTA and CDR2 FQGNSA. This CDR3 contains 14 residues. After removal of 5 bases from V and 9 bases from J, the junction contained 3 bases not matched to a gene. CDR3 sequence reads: CASSPGQGASPLHF. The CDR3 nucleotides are TGTGCCAGCAGCCCCGGACAGGGGGCTTCACCCCTCCACTTT.

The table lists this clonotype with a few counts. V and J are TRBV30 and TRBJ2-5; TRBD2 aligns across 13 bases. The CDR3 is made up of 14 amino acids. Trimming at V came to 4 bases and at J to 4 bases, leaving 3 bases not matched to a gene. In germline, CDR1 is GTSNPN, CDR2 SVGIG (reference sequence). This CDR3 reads CAWMRTSGGETQYF. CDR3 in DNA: TGTGCCTGGATGCGGACTAGCGGGGGAGAGACCCAGTACTTC.

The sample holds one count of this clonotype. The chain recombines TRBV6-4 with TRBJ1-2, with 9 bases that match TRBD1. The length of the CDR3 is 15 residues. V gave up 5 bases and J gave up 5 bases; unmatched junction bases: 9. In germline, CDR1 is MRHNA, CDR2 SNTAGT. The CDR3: CASSQDGDRVYGYTF. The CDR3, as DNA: TGTGCCAGCAGTCAGGACGGGGACAGGGTATATGGCTACACCTTC.

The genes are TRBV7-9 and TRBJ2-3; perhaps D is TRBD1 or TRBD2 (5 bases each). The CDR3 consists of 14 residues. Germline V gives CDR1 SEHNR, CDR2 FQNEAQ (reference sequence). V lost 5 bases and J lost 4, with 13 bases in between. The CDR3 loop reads CASSQARDADTQYF. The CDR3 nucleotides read TGTGCCAGCAGCCAAGCCCGGGACGCAGATACGCAGTATTTT.

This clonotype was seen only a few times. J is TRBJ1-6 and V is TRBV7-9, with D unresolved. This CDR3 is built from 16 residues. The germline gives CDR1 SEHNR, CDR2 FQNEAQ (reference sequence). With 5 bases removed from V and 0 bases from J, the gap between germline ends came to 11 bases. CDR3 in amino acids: CASSHLGSSYNSPLHF. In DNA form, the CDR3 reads TGTGCCAGCAGCCACTTGGGGAGCTCCTATAATTCACCCCTCCACTTT. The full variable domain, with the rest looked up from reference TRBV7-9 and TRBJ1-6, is DTGVSQNPRHKITKRGQNVTFRCDPISEHNRLYWYRQTLGQGPEFLTYFQNEAQLEKSRLLSDRFSAERPKGSFSTLEIQRTEQGDSAMYLCASSHLGSSYNSPLHFGNGTRLTVT.

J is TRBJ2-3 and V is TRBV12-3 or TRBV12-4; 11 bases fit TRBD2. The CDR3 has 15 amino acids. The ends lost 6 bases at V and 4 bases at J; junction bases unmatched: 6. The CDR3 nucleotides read TGTGCCAGCAGAAAACTAGCGGGAGTAGCAGATACGCAGTATTTT. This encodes CASRKLAGVADTQYF.

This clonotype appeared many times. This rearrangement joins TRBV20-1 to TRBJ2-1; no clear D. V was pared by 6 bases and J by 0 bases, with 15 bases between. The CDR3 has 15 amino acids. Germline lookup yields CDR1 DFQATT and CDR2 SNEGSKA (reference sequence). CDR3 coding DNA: TGCAGTGCCTACCAAGGGCACCGCTCCTACAATGAGCAGTTCTTC. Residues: CSAYQGHRSYNEQFF.

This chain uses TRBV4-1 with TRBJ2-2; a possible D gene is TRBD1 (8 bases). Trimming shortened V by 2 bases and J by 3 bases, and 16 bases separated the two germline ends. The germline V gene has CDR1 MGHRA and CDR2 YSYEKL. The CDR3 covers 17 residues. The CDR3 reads CASSQTRTGRDTGELFF. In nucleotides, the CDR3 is TGCGCCAGCAGCCAAACTCGGACAGGGAGGGACACCGGGGAGCTGTTTTTT.

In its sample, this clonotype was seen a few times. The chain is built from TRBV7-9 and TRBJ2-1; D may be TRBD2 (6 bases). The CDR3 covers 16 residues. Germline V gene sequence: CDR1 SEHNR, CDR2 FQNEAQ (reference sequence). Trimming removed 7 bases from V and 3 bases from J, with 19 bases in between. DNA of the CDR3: TGTGCCAGCAATGGGGGGTCCGGGACTGACTACAATGAGCAGTTCTTC. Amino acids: CASNGGSGTDYNEQFF.

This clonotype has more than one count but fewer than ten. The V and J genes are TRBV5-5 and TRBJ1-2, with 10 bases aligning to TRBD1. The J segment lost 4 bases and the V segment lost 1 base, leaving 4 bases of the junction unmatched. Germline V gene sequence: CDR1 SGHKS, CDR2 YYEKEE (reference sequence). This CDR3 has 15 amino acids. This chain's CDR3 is CASSLSGQGIYGYTF. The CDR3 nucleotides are TGTGCCAGCAGCTTGTCGGGACAGGGGATCTATGGCTACACCTTC.

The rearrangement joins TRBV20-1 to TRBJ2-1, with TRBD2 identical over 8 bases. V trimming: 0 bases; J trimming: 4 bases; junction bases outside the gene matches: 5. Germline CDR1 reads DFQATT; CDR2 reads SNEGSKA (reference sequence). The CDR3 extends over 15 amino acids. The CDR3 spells CSARDREGGYNEQFF. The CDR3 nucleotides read TGCAGTGCTAGAGACCGGGAGGGCGGATACAATGAGCAGTTCTTC.

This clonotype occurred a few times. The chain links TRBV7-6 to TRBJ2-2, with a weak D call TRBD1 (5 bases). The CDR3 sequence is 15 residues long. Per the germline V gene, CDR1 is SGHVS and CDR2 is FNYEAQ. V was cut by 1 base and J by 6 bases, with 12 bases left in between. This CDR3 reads CASSLGGPTAGELFF. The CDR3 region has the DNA TGTGCCAGCAGCTTAGGGGGCCCTACGGCCGGGGAGCTGTTTTTT.

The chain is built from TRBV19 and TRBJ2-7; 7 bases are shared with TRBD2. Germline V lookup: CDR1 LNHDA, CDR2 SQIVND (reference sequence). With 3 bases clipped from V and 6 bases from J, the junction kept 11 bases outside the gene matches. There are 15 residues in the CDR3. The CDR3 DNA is TGTGCCAGTAGTATGAGCGGCAGCGGGATCGTCGAGCAGTACTTC. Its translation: CASSMSGSGIVEQYF.

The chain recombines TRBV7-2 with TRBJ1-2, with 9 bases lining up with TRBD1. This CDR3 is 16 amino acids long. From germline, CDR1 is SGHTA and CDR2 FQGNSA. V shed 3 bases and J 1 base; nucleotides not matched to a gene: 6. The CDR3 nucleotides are TGTGCCAGCAGCTTTTCCGGGACAGGGCTTAACTATGGCTACACCTTC. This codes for CASSFSGTGLNYGYTF.

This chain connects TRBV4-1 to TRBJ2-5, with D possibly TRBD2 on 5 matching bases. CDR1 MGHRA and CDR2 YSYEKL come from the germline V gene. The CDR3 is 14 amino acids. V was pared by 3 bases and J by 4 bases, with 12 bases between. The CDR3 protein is CASSQSGVGETQYF. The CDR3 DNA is TGCGCCAGCAGCCAGTCCGGGGTGGGAGAGACCCAGTACTTC.

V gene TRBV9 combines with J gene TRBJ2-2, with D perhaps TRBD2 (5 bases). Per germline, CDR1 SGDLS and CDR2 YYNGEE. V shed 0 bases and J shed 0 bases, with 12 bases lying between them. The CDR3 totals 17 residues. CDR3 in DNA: TGTGCCAGCAGCGTAGCCCCTAGCCCTTCGAACACCGGGGAGCTGTTTTTT. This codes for CASSVAPSPSNTGELFF.

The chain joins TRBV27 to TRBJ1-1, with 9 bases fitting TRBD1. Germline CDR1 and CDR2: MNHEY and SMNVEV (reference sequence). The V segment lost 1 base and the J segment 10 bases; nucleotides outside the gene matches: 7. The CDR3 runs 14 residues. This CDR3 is CASSLFRTGVGAFF. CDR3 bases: TGTGCCAGCAGTTTATTTCGGACAGGGGTGGGAGCTTTCTTT.

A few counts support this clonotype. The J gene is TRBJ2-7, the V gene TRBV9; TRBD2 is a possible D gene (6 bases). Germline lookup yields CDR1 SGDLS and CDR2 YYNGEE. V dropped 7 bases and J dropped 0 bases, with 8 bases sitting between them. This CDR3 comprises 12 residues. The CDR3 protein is CASGGTSYEQYF. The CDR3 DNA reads TGTGCCAGCGGGGGGACCTCCTACGAGCAGTACTTC.

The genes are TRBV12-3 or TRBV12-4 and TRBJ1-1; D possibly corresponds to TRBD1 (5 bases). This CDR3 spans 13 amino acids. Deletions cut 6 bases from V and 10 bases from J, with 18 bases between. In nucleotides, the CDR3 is TGTGCCAGCAGCCCCCGACAGTTTGCTTCAGCTTTCTTT. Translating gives CASSPRQFASAFF.

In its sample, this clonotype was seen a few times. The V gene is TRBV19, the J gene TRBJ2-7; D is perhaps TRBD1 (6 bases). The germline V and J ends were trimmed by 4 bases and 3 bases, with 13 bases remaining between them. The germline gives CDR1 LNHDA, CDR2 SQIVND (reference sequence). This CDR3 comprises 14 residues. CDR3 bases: TGTGCCAGTAGTAAGGACAGACGCCACTACGAGCAGTACTTC. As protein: CASSKDRRHYEQYF.

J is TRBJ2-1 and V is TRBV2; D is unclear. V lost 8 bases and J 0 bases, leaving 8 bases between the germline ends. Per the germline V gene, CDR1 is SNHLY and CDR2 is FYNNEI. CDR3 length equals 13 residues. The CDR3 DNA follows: TGTGCCAGCGGCCTTTACTCCTACAATGAGCAGTTCTTC. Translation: CASGLYSYNEQFF. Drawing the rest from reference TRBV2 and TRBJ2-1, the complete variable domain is EPEVTQTPSHQVTQMGQEVILRCVPISNHLYFYWYRQILGQKVEFLVSFYNNEISEKSEIFDDQFSVERPDGSNFTLKIRSTKLEDSAMYFCASGLYSYNEQFFGPGTRLTVL.

DNA of the CDR3: TGTGCCAGCTCACCACCGCCGGACAATGAGCAGTTCTTC. This sequence encodes CASSPPPDNEQFF. This chain links TRBV18 with TRBJ2-1; no firm D call. Germline CDR1 KGHSH, CDR2 LQKENI. V lost 0 bases to trimming and J lost 5 bases, with 5 bases between them. This CDR3 has 13 residues. The full variable domain, rest sourced from reference TRBV18 and TRBJ2-1, is NAGVMQNPRHLVRRRGQEARLRCSPMKGHSHVYWYRQLPEEGLKFMVYLQKENIIDESGMPKERFSAEFPKEGPSILRIQQVVRGDSAAYFCASSPPPDNEQFFGPGTRLTVL.

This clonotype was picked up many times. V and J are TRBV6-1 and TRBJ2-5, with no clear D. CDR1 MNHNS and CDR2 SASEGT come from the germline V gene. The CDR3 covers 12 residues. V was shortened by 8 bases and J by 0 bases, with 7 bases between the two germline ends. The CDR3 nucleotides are TGTGCCAGCGAACTGTACCAAGAGACCCAGTACTTC. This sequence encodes CASELYQETQYF.

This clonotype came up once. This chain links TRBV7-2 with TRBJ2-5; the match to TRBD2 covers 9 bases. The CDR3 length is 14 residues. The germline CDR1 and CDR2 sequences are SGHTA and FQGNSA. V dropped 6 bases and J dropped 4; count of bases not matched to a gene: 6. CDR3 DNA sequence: TGTGCCAGCAGTTATAGCGGGAGTCGAGAGACCCAGTACTTC. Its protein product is CASSYSGSRETQYF.

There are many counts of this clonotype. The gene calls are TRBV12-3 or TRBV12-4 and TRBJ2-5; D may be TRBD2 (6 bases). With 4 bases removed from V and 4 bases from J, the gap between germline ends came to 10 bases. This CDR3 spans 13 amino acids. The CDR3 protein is CASSSGGPETQYF. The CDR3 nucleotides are TGTGCCAGCAGTTCAGGAGGGCCAGAGACCCAGTACTTC.

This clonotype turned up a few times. The CDR3 here is CATSLGTSGGYEQYF. In DNA form, the CDR3 reads TGTGCCACCAGCTTAGGGACTAGCGGGGGCTACGAGCAGTACTTC. The chain combines TRBV15 with TRBJ2-7, with TRBD2 matching over 14 bases. The CDR3 is 15 residues long. The V and J ends lost 5 bases and 3 bases, in that order; junction bases with no gene match: 3. Per germline, CDR1 LNHNV and CDR2 YYDKDF (reference sequence).